Presented here are 13 T cell receptor beta chains from one specimen sequenced in a study of shared clonotypes between healthy human individuals. TCRdb's table, derived via immunoSEQ multiplex PCR, lists solely in-frame clones and lacks some. The repertoire has 2 million to 2.5 million clones, approximately 93% of them found once; the top ten carry 0.36%. The sequenced material came from naive CD4+ T cells from PBMCs. Subset defined: CD45RA+ positively selected. The origin of the receptors is a man aged 18 to 30 in good health. Some clones in this sample may be carry-over from other donors' samples.

The CDR3 DNA sequence: TGTGCCAGCAGGGTTTCACAGGGTTTAGGGCATGGCTACACCTTC. Translating it yields CASRVSQGLGHGYTF. The rearrangement links TRBV6-1 to TRBJ1-2; maybe TRBD1 (6 bases). Trimming shortened V by 6 bases and J by 6 bases, and 20 bases separated the two germline ends. The germline gives CDR1 MNHNS, CDR2 SASEGT. The CDR3 has 15 residues.

The chain has TRBV23-1 and TRBJ2-2; unclear D gene. TRBV23-1 has ORF status, its function being uncertain. This CDR3 spans 14 amino acids. V gave up 7 bases and J gave up 3 bases, with 12 bases separating them. The CDR3 loop is CASTTIDYTGELFF. CDR3 DNA sequence: TGCGCCAGCACCACAATAGACTACACCGGGGAGCTGTTTTTT.

Turning to this clone: This sample also contains other DNA sequences that code for the same CDR3. V and J are TRBV20-1 and TRBJ2-5; D is ambiguous. Trimming cost V 6 bases and J 2 bases, with 4 bases left between them. The germline V gene has CDR1 DFQATT and CDR2 SNEGSKA (reference sequence). This CDR3 is built from 10 residues. CDR3 sequence: CSANQETQYF. The CDR3 DNA reads as TGCAGTGCCAATCAAGAGACCCAGTACTTC.

The V call is TRBV7-3, the J call TRBJ2-6; 7 bases map to TRBD1. CDR3 length: 20 residues. V lost 10 bases and J lost 2; bases outside the gene matches: 23. Germline CDR1 SGHTA, CDR2 FQGTGA. In nucleotides, the CDR3 is TGTGCCAACTCCCTTTCAGGGGGAAAGGCTATTGGGGCTGGGGCCAACGTCCTGACTTTC. Translating gives CANSLSGGKAIGAGANVLTF.

The V and J genes are TRBV6-5 and TRBJ2-6; D is undetermined. The CDR3 spans 15 residues. V was pared by 4 bases and J by 0 bases, with 7 bases between. The V gene's germline CDR1 is MNHEY and CDR2 SVGAGI. CDR3 coding DNA: TGTGCCAGCAGTTGGTTCAGCTCTGGGGCCAACGTCCTGACTTTC. Protein: CASSWFSSGANVLTF.

The rearrangement joins TRBV28 to TRBJ2-1; D perhaps matches TRBD1 (5 bases). This CDR3 spans 12 amino acids. V shed 2 bases and J shed 11 bases, with 10 bases lying between them. The V gene's germline CDR1 is MDHEN and CDR2 SYDVKM. CDR3 nucleotides: TGTGCCAGCAGTTTAGGGGCTGGGAAGCAGTTCTTC. It translates to CASSLGAGKQFF. Full variable domain (rest looked up from reference TRBV28 and TRBJ2-1): DVKVTQSSRYLVKRTGEKVFLECVQDMDHENMFWYRQDPGLGLRLIYFSYDVKMKEKGDIPEGYSVSREKKERFSLILESASTNQTSMYLCASSLGAGKQFFGPGTRLTVL.

V gene TRBV15 combines with J gene TRBJ1-4, with D unresolved. This CDR3 spans 17 amino acids. Deletions cut 0 bases from V and 8 bases from J, with 19 bases between. From germline, CDR1 is LNHNV and CDR2 YYDKDF (reference sequence). The DNA for the CDR3 is TGTGCCACCAGCAGAGATCTCGGGGTTTCGCGTTACGAAAAACTGTTTTTT. It translates to CATSRDLGVSRYEKLFF.

V usage is TRBV5-1 and J usage is TRBJ2-7; unclear D gene. Germline-derived CDR1 and CDR2 are SGHRS and YFSETQ. The CDR3 is 14 residues long. V lost 1 base, J lost 6 bases, and 14 bases lay in between. The CDR3 spells CASSLNGRTVEQYF. As DNA, the CDR3 is TGCGCCAGCAGCTTGAACGGACGTACCGTCGAGCAGTACTTC. Based on the CDR3 plus reference TRBV5-1 and TRBJ2-7, the full variable domain is KAGVTQTPRYLIKTRGQQVTLSCSPISGHRSVSWYQQTPGQGLQFLFEYFSETQRNKGNFPGRFSGRQFSNSRSEMNVSTLELGDSALYLCASSLNGRTVEQYFGPGTRLTVT.

This chain uses TRBV5-4 with TRBJ2-6, with D possibly TRBD2 on 7 matching bases. Germline CDR1 is SGHNT and CDR2 is YYREEE (reference sequence). The length of the CDR3 is 14 residues. The V and J ends lost 2 bases and 10 bases respectively, with 13 bases between them. The CDR3, as DNA: TGTGCCAGCAGCTTCCCCGGGGGGCGTAACGTCCTGACTTTC. It is translated as CASSFPGGRNVLTF.

This clone is a singleton in its sample. The J gene is TRBJ2-1, the V gene TRBV18; 16 bases line up with TRBD2. The trim removed 2 bases at V and 9 bases at J, leaving 4 bases unmatched. The CDR3 covers 16 residues. Per germline, CDR1 KGHSH and CDR2 LQKENI. As DNA, the CDR3 is TGTGCCAGCTCACCAGCCGGGACTAGCGGGAGGGTTGAGCAGTTCTTC. It yields the protein CASSPAGTSGRVEQFF.

CDR3 loop: CASSPPGQGGYTF. As DNA, the CDR3 is TGTGCCAGCAGCCCACCCGGACAGGGAGGCTACACCTTC. V usage is TRBV27 and J usage is TRBJ1-2, with 8 bases matching TRBD1. The CDR3 totals 13 residues. Germline CDR1 and CDR2: MNHEY and SMNVEV (reference sequence). With V trimmed by 6 bases and J by 8 bases, 8 bases remained unmatched.

The V gene is TRBV19, the J gene TRBJ2-3; tentatively, D is TRBD2 (6 bases). This CDR3 contains 16 residues. Between the trimmed V and J ends, which lost 4 bases and 0 bases, there was a span of 14 bases. Germline V gene lookup returns CDR1 LNHDA and CDR2 SQIVND (reference sequence). The CDR3 DNA is TGTGCCAGTAGTAGATTCCCGGGACTGAGCACAGATACGCAGTATTTT. It specifies CASSRFPGLSTDTQYF.

This sequence joins TRBV28 and TRBJ2-7; TRBD2 aligns across 14 bases. The CDR3 length is 19 residues. With 5 bases clipped from V and 0 bases from J, the junction kept 12 bases outside the gene matches. The germline CDR1 and CDR2 sequences are MDHEN and SYDVKM. The CDR3 region is CASSGTSGRKGWSSYEQYF. CDR3 nucleotide sequence: TGTGCCAGCAGTGGGACTAGCGGGAGAAAGGGGTGGAGCTCCTACGAGCAGTACTTC.